Here is one T cell receptor (beta chain) with its context. The antigen remains undetermined. Individual cDNA molecules received unique molecular identifiers during library preparation. TCRdb redid the calling of the 5' RACE reads with MiXCR, one entry per CDR3 protein. The table includes 60,000 or so distinct CDR3 sequences, roughly an eighth detected once. The record originates from a study of early T cells in non-severe SARS-CoV-2 infection. Study-wide context: Sequencing of bulk RNA from unsorted whole blood was done, without chain pairing. Broader study findings: VDJdb matching skewed toward anti-spike CD8 responses, missing private and CD4 specificities.

The CDR3 contains 16 residues. Between the trimmed V and J ends, which lost 0 bases and 1 base, there was a span of 12 bases. CDR1 and CDR2 (germline): MGHRA, YSYEKL. The clonotype originates from an adult who was a healthcare worker with PCR-confirmed SARS-CoV-2 infection or an uninfected control (not recorded which). Sequencing input: whole blood. The rearrangement links TRBV4-1 to TRBJ1-1, with D maybe TRBD1 (5 bases). The CDR3 loop reads CASSQEAGNWNTEAFF. DNA for the CDR3: TGCGCCAGCAGCCAAGAGGCAGGGAATTGGAACACTGAAGCTTTCTTT.